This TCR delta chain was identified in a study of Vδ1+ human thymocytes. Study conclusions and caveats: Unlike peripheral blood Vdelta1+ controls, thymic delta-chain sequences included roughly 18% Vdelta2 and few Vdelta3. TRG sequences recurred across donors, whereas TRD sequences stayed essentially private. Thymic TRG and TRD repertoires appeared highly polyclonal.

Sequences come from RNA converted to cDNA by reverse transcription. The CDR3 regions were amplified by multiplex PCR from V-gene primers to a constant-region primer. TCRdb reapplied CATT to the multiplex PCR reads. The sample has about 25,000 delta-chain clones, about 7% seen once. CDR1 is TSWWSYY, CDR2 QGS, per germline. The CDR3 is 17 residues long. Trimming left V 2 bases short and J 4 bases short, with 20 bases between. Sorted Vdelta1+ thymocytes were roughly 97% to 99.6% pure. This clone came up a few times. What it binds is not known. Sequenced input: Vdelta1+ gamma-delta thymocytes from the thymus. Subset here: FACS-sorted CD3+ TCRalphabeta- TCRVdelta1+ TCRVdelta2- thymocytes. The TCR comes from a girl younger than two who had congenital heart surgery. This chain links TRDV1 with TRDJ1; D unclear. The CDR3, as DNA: TGTGCTCTTGGGGAATTAAGCCACAAACGGGTAGGCGATAAACTCATCTTT. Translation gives CALGELSHKRVGDKLIF.